One and the same sample provided the 3 T cell receptor beta chains below, sequenced in a study of patients and donors after allogeneic stem cell transplantation. MiXCR, applied by TCRdb to the RT-PCR reads, yields one record per CDR3 protein. The sample lists fewer than 250,000 distinct CDR3 sequences, about 14% occurring once. Sequencing was performed on blood, either unsorted or a sorted T cell fraction (not recorded which). These receptors originate from a human donor who was either an allogeneic HSCT recipient or a stem cell or donor lymphocyte infusion donor (not recorded which). It is not recorded whose cells these are; they may come from a transplant donor.

This clonotype occurred a few times. The DNA of the CDR3 is TGTGCCATCAGTGTGGCCCGGGGAGCGGGGGCAGATACGCAGTATTTT. Translated, it gives CAISVARGAGADTQYF. The chain recombines TRBV10-3 with TRBJ2-3, with 8 bases fitting TRBD2. With 4 bases clipped from V and 4 bases from J, the junction kept 10 bases outside the gene matches. Germline assignment: CDR1 ENHRY and CDR2 SYGVKD. The CDR3 consists of 16 residues.

This clonotype has only a few counts. The genes are TRBV20-1 and TRBJ1-1; 9 bases fit TRBD1. The trim removed 3 bases at V and 11 bases at J, leaving 16 bases unmatched. CDR3 length equals 15 residues. Germline CDR1 reads DFQATT; CDR2 reads SNEGSKA (reference sequence). This CDR3 reads CSASRPGQGNLYAFF. In DNA, the CDR3 is TGCAGTGCTAGCCGTCCGGGACAGGGAAATTTGTATGCTTTCTTT.

This clonotype was counted at least ten times. CDR3: CASSLQGDTQYF. In nucleotides, the CDR3 is TGTGCCAGCAGTTTACAGGGAGATACGCAGTATTTT. The chain carries TRBV12-3 or TRBV12-4 and TRBJ2-3, with a possible D match to TRBD1 (5 bases). The V and J ends lost 2 bases and 5 bases respectively, with 5 bases between them. The CDR3 runs to 12 residues.